This T cell receptor beta chain was documented in a study of blood T cells in healthy people across ages. With each sample, at least 5 micrograms of total RNA were extracted. This clonotype has only a few counts. A second PCR, run for about 7 to 12 cycles, used a sample-barcoded 5' primer plus a J-beta primer mix. TCRdb reanalysed the 5' RACE reads using MiXCR and keeps one entry per CDR3 protein. The sample yields almost 800,000 distinct CDR3 sequences, more than 45% seen once. The CDR3 totals 13 residues. CDR1 is DFQATT, CDR2 SNEGSKA, per germline (reference sequence). The chain recombines TRBV20-1 with TRBJ2-7; D not certain. The J call may be mistaken, given a closer DNA end match to TRBJ2-5. The sequence was collected from a young man in good health. Sequencing was performed on blood. CDR3 sequence: CSARGGGLETQYF. The CDR3 DNA is TGCAGTGCTAGAGGGGGTGGGCTAGAGACCCAGTACTTC.